Presented here are 27 T cell receptor beta chains from one specimen sequenced in a study of T cell changes during pregnancy in multiple sclerosis. TCRdb's copy holds only in-frame clones and misses some; the assay was immunoSEQ multiplex PCR. This sample has 95,000 to 100,000 clones; about 90% occur once, and the top ten carry around 3.2%. The sequenced sample was peripheral blood, obtained in the second trimester of pregnancy. Receptors were obtained from a female donor with multiple sclerosis, enrolled in a pregnancy study.

V is TRBV6-1 and J is TRBJ2-2; possibly TRBD1 for D (6 bases). V was cut by 4 bases and J by 1 base, with 16 bases left in between. Germline CDR1 is MNHNS and CDR2 is SASEGT. The CDR3 covers 17 residues. The CDR3 DNA reads as TGTGCCAGCAGTGTTCTAACCGGGACACTGAACACCGGGGAGCTGTTTTTT. Translation gives CASSVLTGTLNTGELFF.

This chain connects TRBV9 to TRBJ2-2; D is undetermined. The CDR3 spans 14 residues. Looked up from germline, CDR1 is SGDLS and CDR2 is YYNGEE. V shed 4 bases and J shed 1 base, with 8 bases lying between them. The CDR3 here is CASSFRLNTGELFF. CDR3 bases: TGTGCCAGCAGCTTTCGACTGAACACCGGGGAGCTGTTTTTT.

This clone appeared a few times. The CDR3 spells CASSEYSRGELFF. CDR3 sequence (DNA): TGTGCCAGCAGTGAATATAGTCGCGGGGAGCTGTTTTTT. The rearrangement uses TRBV25-1 and TRBJ2-2; the D is unclear. The CDR3 is made up of 13 amino acids. V lost 0 bases to trimming and J lost 7 bases, with 6 bases between them. Germline CDR1 MGHDK, CDR2 SYGVNS.

The CDR3 sequence is CASSEDGRYNEQFF. CDR3 DNA sequence: TGTGCCAGCAGTGAAGACGGGAGATACAATGAGCAGTTCTTC. The J gene is TRBJ2-1, the V gene TRBV2; maybe TRBD2 (6 bases). The CDR3 is made up of 14 amino acids. Per germline, CDR1 SNHLY and CDR2 FYNNEI. The V end was cut by 1 base, the J end by 4 bases, with 8 bases between.

The chain combines TRBV19 with TRBJ2-3; D remains ambiguous. The CDR3 length is 13 residues. V shed 4 bases and J shed 5 bases, with 10 bases lying between them. Germline loops: CDR1 LNHDA, CDR2 SQIVND (reference sequence). The CDR3 coding sequence is TGTGCCAGTAGTACCGTCGGTGGAGATACGCAGTATTTT. It codes for CASSTVGGDTQYF.

The V gene is TRBV9, the J gene TRBJ1-6; 8 nucleotides line up with TRBD1. V lost 0 bases and J lost 10; bases outside the gene matches: 6. Germline loops: CDR1 SGDLS, CDR2 YYNGEE. CDR3 length: 15 residues. The CDR3 DNA sequence: TGTGCCAGCAGCGTAGCGACAGGGGCCGGATCACCCCTCCACTTT. Translation gives CASSVATGAGSPLHF.

This chain uses TRBV9 with TRBJ1-6; D possibly corresponds to TRBD1 (5 bases). This CDR3 region has 14 residues. Germline-derived CDR1 and CDR2 are SGDLS and YYNGEE. Between the trimmed V and J ends, which lost 3 bases and 3 bases, there was a span of 7 bases. The CDR3 region has the DNA TGTGCCAGCAGCGGTCAGGGCTATAATTCACCCCTCCACTTT. Its protein is CASSGQGYNSPLHF.

The V and J genes are TRBV28 and TRBJ1-1; D unclear. The CDR3 is made up of 12 amino acids. The germline gives CDR1 MDHEN, CDR2 SYDVKM. V shed 3 bases and J shed 4 bases, with 6 bases lying between them. The CDR3 DNA is TGTGCCAGCAGTTTGAGGTTCACTGAAGCTTTCTTT. Translated, it gives CASSLRFTEAFF.

This sequence joins TRBV5-1 and TRBJ2-5; D perhaps matches TRBD2 (6 bases). Per germline, CDR1 SGHRS and CDR2 YFSETQ. The CDR3 is 14 amino acids. Trimming removed 5 bases at V and 4 bases at J, with 15 bases between. CDR3 sequence: CASRSDAGRETQYF. The CDR3 nucleotides read TGCGCCAGCAGATCGGACGCGGGGCGAGAGACCCAGTACTTC.

The rearrangement links TRBV7-9 to TRBJ2-3; no clear D. The CDR3 runs to 15 residues. Trimming shortened V by 1 base and J by 4 bases, and 12 bases separated the two germline ends. Germline CDR1 reads SEHNR; CDR2 reads FQNEAQ (reference sequence). CDR3 protein: CASSLGEVRSDTQYF. For the CDR3, the DNA is TGTGCCAGCAGCTTAGGCGAAGTGAGGTCAGATACGCAGTATTTT.

The gene calls are TRBV25-1 and TRBJ2-7; 8 bases line up with TRBD2. The CDR3 has 15 residues. V gave up 4 bases and J gave up 4 bases; unmatched junction bases: 9. From germline, CDR1 is MGHDK and CDR2 SYGVNS. The DNA of the CDR3 is TGTGCCAGCAGTGCCTTCGGGACTAGTGGGTACGAGCAGTACTTC. Translated: CASSAFGTSGYEQYF.

The gene calls are TRBV7-8 and TRBJ2-5; TRBD2 matches at 10 bases. Germline-derived CDR1 and CDR2 are SGHVS and FQNEAQ. J gave up 7 bases and V 5 bases, and 19 bases lay outside the gene matches. CDR3 length: 18 amino acids. CDR3 region: CASSPRPVAGGWGGTQYF. CDR3 DNA sequence: TGTGCCAGCAGCCCCCGTCCGGTAGCGGGAGGCTGGGGTGGGACCCAGTACTTC.

The V and J genes are TRBV27 and TRBJ2-5; 9 nucleotides match TRBD1. The germline CDR1 and CDR2 sequences are MNHEY and SMNVEV (reference sequence). V gave up 8 bases and J gave up 3 bases; unmatched junction bases: 10. The length of the CDR3 is 15 residues. CDR3 nucleotide sequence: TGTGCCAGCTCGACGGACAGGGGCGGGGAAGAGACCCAGTACTTC. It is translated as CASSTDRGGEETQYF.

The chain is built from TRBV7-8 and TRBJ2-4; the match to TRBD2 covers 12 bases. J gave up 0 bases and V 5 bases, and 14 bases lay outside the gene matches. In germline, CDR1 is SGHVS, CDR2 FQNEAQ. The CDR3 has 20 amino acids. CDR3 sequence reads: CASSPARRLAGVLAKNIQYF. CDR3 coding DNA: TGTGCCAGCAGCCCAGCGAGAAGACTAGCGGGAGTCTTAGCCAAAAACATTCAGTACTTC.

The chain is built from TRBV18 and TRBJ2-7, with D possibly TRBD2 on 7 matching bases. The CDR3 sequence is 14 residues long. CDR1 and CDR2 (germline): KGHSH, LQKENI. V shed 3 bases and J shed 6 bases, with 15 bases lying between them. CDR3 residues: CASSPGGQLAEQYF. The CDR3 bases are TGTGCCAGCTCACCCGGGGGGCAGCTCGCCGAGCAGTACTTC.

This chain links TRBV21-1 with TRBJ2-7; TRBD1 is taken as the D call from the table, unchecked against the DNA. TRBV21-1 is labeled a pseudogene. CDR3 length equals 13 residues. The chain's CDR3 is CASSGRATYEQYF. Here the CDR3 DNA reads TGTGCCAGCAGTGGCAGGGCTACCTACGAGCAGTACTTC.

The chain uses TRBV5-1 and TRBJ2-6; possibly TRBD1 for D (5 bases). From germline, CDR1 is SGHRS and CDR2 YFSETQ. V gave up 4 bases and J gave up 2 bases, with 19 bases separating them. The CDR3 contains 18 residues. CDR3 sequence reads: CASSHKSATGTGANVLTF. The CDR3 DNA reads as TGCGCCAGCAGCCATAAATCCGCAACAGGTACTGGGGCCAACGTCCTGACTTTC. Complete variable domain (other parts from reference TRBV5-1 and TRBJ2-6): KAGVTQTPRYLIKTRGQQVTLSCSPISGHRSVSWYQQTPGQGLQFLFEYFSETQRNKGNFPGRFSGRQFSNSRSEMNVSTLELGDSALYLCASSHKSATGTGANVLTFGAGSRLTVL.

The genes are TRBV13 and TRBJ2-6; perhaps TRBD2 as D (5 bases). V shed 5 bases and J shed 4 bases, with 12 bases lying between them. The germline gives CDR1 PRHDT, CDR2 FYEKMQ (reference sequence). The CDR3 loop spans 15 amino acids. CDR3 amino acids: CASSPQRLGANVLTF. For the CDR3, the DNA is TGTGCCAGCAGCCCTCAGCGGCTAGGGGCCAACGTCCTGACTTTC.

The V and J genes are TRBV6-6 and TRBJ1-2; D gene uncertain. Trimming shortened V by 5 bases and J by 5 bases, and 15 bases separated the two germline ends. Germline assignment: CDR1 MNHNY and CDR2 SVGAGI (reference sequence). The CDR3 contains 14 residues. The CDR3 here is CASSPRRESYGYTF. The CDR3 coding sequence is TGTGCCAGCAGTCCGAGAAGGGAGTCGTATGGCTACACCTTC.

The CDR3 region is CASSDRGYNQPQHF. The CDR3 DNA sequence: TGTGCCAGCAGCGACAGGGGTTATAATCAGCCCCAGCATTTT. The genes are TRBV7-6 and TRBJ1-5; TRBD1 agrees at 8 bases. Germline V gives CDR1 SGHVS, CDR2 FNYEAQ. V gave up 5 bases and J gave up 4 bases; unmatched junction bases: 4. The CDR3 covers 14 residues.

This sequence joins TRBV28 and TRBJ2-1; D is unclear. This CDR3 has 15 residues. CDR1 and CDR2 (germline): MDHEN, SYDVKM. The ends were cut back, 2 bases at V and 0 bases at J, with 8 bases in the middle. In DNA form, the CDR3 reads TGTGCCAGCAGTTTAATGGCGGTCTCCTACAATGAGCAGTTCTTC. It translates to CASSLMAVSYNEQFF.

The V call is TRBV5-4, the J call TRBJ2-1, with 9 bases fitting TRBD2. The CDR3 is 16 residues long. Per germline, CDR1 SGHNT and CDR2 YYREEE (reference sequence). Losses at the gene ends were 4 bases for V and 4 bases for J; bases not matched to a gene: 9. CDR3 residues: CASSPPRGGRYNEQFF. Here the CDR3 DNA reads TGTGCCAGCAGCCCGCCGCGGGGGGGGCGGTACAATGAGCAGTTCTTC.

This rearrangement joins TRBV7-8 to TRBJ2-1; 9 positions agree with TRBD2. This CDR3 region has 16 residues. The ends lost 5 bases at V and 4 bases at J; junction bases unmatched: 9. The V gene's germline CDR1 is SGHVS and CDR2 FQNEAQ. CDR3 amino acids: CASSEQRLAVYNEQFF. The DNA of the CDR3 is TGTGCCAGCAGCGAACAGAGACTAGCGGTTTACAATGAGCAGTTCTTC.

V usage is TRBV2 and J usage is TRBJ2-6, with D perhaps matching TRBD1 (6 bases). V lost 1 base and J 2 bases, leaving 6 bases between the germline ends. This CDR3 has 15 amino acids. The germline gives CDR1 SNHLY, CDR2 FYNNEI. CDR3 sequence reads: CASSEDRAGANVLTF. The CDR3 nucleotides read TGTGCCAGCAGTGAAGACAGGGCTGGGGCCAACGTCCTGACTTTC.

The V gene is TRBV2, the J gene TRBJ2-6; 8 bases align to TRBD1. Germline trimming cut 5 bases from V and 0 bases from J; bases unmatched to any gene: 12. Germline values: CDR1 SNHLY, CDR2 FYNNEI. CDR3 length equals 19 residues. The CDR3 DNA sequence: TGTGCCAGCAGTTTCGCCGGGACAGGTGTTATCTCTGGGGCCAACGTCCTGACTTTC. This gives the protein CASSFAGTGVISGANVLTF.

The chain has TRBV19 and TRBJ2-7; TRBD1 agrees at 9 bases. Germline CDR1 reads LNHDA; CDR2 reads SQIVND (reference sequence). The CDR3 contains 11 residues. V shed 9 bases and J 5 bases; nucleotides not matched to a gene: 2. CDR3 in amino acids: CASRTGDEQYF. The DNA of the CDR3 is TGTGCCAGCCGGACAGGGGACGAGCAGTACTTC.

The J gene is TRBJ1-5, the V gene TRBV7-2; 7 nucleotides agree with TRBD1. CDR1 SGHTA and CDR2 FQGNSA come from the germline V gene. Trimming removed 1 base from V and 9 bases from J; junction bases left unmatched: 9. This CDR3 is built from 15 residues. CDR3 nucleotides: TGTGCCAGCAGCTTAGAAACAGGGGCAAGCGGGCCCCAGCATTTT. It yields the protein CASSLETGASGPQHF.